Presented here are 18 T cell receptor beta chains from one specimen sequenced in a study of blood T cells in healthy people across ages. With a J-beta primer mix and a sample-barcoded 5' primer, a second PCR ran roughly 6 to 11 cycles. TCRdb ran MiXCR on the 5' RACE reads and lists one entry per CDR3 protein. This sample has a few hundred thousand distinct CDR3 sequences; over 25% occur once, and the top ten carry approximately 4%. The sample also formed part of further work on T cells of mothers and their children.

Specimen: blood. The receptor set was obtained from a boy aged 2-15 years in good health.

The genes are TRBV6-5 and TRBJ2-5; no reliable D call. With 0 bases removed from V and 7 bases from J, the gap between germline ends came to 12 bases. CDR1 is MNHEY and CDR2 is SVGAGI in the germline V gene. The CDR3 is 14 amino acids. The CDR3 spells CASSYSAPGVTQYF. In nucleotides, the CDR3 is TGTGCCAGCAGTTACTCGGCCCCCGGCGTGACCCAGTACTTC.

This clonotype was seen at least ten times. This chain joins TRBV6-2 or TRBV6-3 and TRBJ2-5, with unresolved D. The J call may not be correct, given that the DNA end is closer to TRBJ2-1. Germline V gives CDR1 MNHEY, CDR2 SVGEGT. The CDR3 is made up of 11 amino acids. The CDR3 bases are TGTGCCAGCAGTTACGTTGATGAGCAGTTCTTC. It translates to CASSYVDEQFF.

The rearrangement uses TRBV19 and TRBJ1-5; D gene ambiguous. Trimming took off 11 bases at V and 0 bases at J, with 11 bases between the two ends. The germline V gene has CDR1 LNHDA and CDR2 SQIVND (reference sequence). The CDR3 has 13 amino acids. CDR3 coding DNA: TGTGCCCTTCCCCCATATAGCAATCAGCCCCAGCATTTT. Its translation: CALPPYSNQPQHF. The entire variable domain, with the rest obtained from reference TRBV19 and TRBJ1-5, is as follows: DGGITQSPKYLFRKEGQNVTLSCEQNLNHDAMYWYRQDPGQGLRLIYYSQIVNDFQKGDIAEGYSVSREKKESFPLTVTSAQKNPTAFYLCALPPYSNQPQHFGDGTRLSIL.

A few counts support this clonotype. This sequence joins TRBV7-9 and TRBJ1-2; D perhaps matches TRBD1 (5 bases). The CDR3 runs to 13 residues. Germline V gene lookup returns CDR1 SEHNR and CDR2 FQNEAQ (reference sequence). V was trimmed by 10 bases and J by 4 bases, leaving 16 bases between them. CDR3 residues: CATKPEGLYGYTF. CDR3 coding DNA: TGTGCCACTAAACCAGAGGGACTCTATGGCTACACCTTC.

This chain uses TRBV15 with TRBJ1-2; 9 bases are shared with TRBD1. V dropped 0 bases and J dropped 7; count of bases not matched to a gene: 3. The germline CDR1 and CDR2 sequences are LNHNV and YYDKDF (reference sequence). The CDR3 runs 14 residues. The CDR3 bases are TGTGCCACCAGCAGAGATAGGACAGGGGTTGGCTACACCTTC. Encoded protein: CATSRDRTGVGYTF. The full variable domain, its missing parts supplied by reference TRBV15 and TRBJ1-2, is DAMVIQNPRYQVTQFGKPVTLSCSQTLNHNVMYWYQQKSSQAPKLLFHYYDKDFNNEADTPDNFQSRRPNTSFCFLDIRSPGLGDTAMYLCATSRDRTGVGYTFGSGTRLTVV.

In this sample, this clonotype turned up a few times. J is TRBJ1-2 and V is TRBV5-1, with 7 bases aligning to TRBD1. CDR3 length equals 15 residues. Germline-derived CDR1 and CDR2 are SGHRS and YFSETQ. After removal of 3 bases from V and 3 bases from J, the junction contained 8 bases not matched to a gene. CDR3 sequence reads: CASSYGTDGDYGYTF. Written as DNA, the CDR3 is TGCGCCAGCAGCTACGGGACAGACGGGGACTATGGCTACACCTTC.

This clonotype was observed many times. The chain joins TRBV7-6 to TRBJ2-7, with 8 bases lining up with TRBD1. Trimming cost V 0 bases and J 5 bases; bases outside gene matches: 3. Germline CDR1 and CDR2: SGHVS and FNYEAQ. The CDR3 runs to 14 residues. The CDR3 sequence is CASSLAQGGNEQYF. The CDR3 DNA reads TGTGCCAGCAGCTTAGCACAGGGGGGTAACGAGCAGTACTTC.

The CDR3 sequence: CASSLSPGEGTGELFF. CDR3 nucleotides: TGTGCCAGCAGCCTCTCACCAGGGGAGGGGACCGGGGAGCTGTTTTTT. The chain employs TRBV9 and TRBJ2-2; perhaps TRBD2 as D (7 bases). Trimming removed 4 bases from V and 5 bases from J, with 18 bases in between. CDR1 and CDR2 (germline): SGDLS, YYNGEE. The length of the CDR3 is 16 residues.

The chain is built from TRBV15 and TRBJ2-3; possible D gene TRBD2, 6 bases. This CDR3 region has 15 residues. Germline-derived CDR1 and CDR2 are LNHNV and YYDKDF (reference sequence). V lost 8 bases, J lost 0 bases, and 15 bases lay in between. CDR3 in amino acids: CATGNPRESTDTQYF. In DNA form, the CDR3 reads TGTGCCACCGGCAACCCTCGGGAGAGCACAGATACGCAGTATTTT.

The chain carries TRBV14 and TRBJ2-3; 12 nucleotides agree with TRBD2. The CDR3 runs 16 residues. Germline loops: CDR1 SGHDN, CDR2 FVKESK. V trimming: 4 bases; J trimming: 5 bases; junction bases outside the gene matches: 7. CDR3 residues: CASSPRLAGVQDTQYF. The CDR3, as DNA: TGTGCCAGCAGCCCCCGACTAGCGGGAGTTCAAGATACGCAGTATTTT.

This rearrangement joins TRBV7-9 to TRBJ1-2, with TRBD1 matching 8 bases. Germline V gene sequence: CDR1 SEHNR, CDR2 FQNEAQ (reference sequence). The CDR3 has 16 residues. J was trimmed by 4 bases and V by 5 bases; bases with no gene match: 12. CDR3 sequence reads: CASSPKDRASTYGYTF. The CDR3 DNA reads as TGTGCCAGCAGCCCCAAGGACAGGGCTTCAACCTATGGCTACACCTTC. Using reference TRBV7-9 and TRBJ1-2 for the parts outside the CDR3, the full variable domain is DTGVSQNPRHKITKRGQNVTFRCDPISEHNRLYWYRQTLGQGPEFLTYFQNEAQLEKSRLLSDRFSAERPKGSFSTLEIQRTEQGDSAMYLCASSPKDRASTYGYTFGSGTRLTVV.

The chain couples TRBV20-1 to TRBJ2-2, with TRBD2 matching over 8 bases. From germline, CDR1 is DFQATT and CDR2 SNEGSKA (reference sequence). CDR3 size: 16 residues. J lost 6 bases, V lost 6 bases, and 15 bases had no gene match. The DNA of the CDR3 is TGCAGTGCCAGCCCCGGGAGCGGGGGAGGCTCCGGGGAGCTGTTTTTT. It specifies CSASPGSGGGSGELFF.

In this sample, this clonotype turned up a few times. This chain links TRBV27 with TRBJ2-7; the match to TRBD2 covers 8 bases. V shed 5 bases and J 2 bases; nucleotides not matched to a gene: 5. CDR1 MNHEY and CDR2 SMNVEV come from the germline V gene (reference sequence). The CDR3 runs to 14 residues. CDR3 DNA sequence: TGTGCCAGCAGTGCGGGGGGAGGGGCCTACGAGCAGTACTTC. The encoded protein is CASSAGGGAYEQYF.

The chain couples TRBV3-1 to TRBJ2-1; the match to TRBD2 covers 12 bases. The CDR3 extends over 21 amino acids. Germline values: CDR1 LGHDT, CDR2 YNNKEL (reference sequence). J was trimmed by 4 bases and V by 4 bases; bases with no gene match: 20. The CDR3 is CASSPTFRTSGILQGYNEQFF. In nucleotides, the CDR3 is TGTGCCAGCAGCCCTACTTTCAGGACTAGCGGGATACTACAAGGGTACAATGAGCAGTTCTTC.

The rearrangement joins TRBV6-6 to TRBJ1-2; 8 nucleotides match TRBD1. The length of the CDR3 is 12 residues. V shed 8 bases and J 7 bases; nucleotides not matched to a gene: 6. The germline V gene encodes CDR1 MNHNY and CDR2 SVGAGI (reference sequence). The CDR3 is CASSPDRAGYTF. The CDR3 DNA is TGTGCCAGCTCACCGGACAGGGCTGGCTACACCTTC.

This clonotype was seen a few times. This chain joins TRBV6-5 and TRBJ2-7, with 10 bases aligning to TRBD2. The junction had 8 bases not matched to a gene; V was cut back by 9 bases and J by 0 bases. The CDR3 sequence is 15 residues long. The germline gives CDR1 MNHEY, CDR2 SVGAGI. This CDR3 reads CASSEAGGSSYEQYF. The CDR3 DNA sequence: TGTGCCAGTTCGGAAGCGGGAGGGAGCTCCTACGAGCAGTACTTC.

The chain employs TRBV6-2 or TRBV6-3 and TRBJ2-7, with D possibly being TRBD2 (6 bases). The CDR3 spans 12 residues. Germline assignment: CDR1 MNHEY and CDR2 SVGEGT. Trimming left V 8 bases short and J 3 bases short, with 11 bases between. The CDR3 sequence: CASRSGGYEQYF. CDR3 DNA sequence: TGTGCCAGCCGTAGCGGAGGCTACGAGCAGTACTTC.

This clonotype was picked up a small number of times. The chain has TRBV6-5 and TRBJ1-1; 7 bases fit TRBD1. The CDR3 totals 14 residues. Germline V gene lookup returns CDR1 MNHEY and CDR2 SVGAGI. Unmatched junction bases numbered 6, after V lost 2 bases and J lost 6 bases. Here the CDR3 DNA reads TGTGCCAGCAGTTACGGGACAGAACTATCTGAAGCTTTCTTT. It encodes CASSYGTELSEAFF.